The clone carrying this T cell receptor (beta chain) was counted many times. The antigen remains undetermined. CDR1 DFQATT and CDR2 SNEGSKA come from the germline V gene (reference sequence). The CDR3 is made up of 15 amino acids. The germline V and J ends were trimmed by 0 bases and 2 bases, with 12 bases remaining between them. TCRdb re-analysed the 5' RACE reads in MiXCR, keeping a single row per CDR3 protein. The table has 380,000 or so distinct CDR3 sequences, 20% to 25% seen once; the top ten hold about an eighth. The data derive from a study of CD8 T cells in ankylosing spondylitis. Study-level results: Significant enrichment of disease-linked clones was reportedly seen in matched ankylosing spondylitis synovial fluid. Among TCR beta sequences, a motif of several highly homologous variants appeared characteristic of ankylosing spondylitis blood.

The source material was blood, either unsorted or a sorted T cell fraction (not recorded which). This TCR was sampled from a male donor with ankylosing spondylitis or in good health (not recorded which). This chain links TRBV20-1 with TRBJ2-3, with D perhaps matching TRBD1 (6 bases). CDR3 region: CSARDQGLDTDTQYF. The CDR3 region has the DNA TGCAGTGCTAGAGATCAGGGGTTAGACACAGATACGCAGTATTTT.